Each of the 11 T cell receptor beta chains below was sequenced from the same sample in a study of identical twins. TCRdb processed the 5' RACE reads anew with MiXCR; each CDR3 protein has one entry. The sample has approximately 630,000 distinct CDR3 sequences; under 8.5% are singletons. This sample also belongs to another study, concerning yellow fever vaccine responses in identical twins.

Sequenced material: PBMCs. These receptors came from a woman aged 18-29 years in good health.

The CDR3 DNA reads as TGTGCCAGCCAGGGGGCGGCCGGGGAGCTGTTTTTT. Translated: CASQGAAGELFF. The rearrangement joins TRBV6-5 to TRBJ2-2, with 8 bases identical to TRBD1. The CDR3 spans 12 residues. The germline CDR1 and CDR2 sequences are MNHEY and SVGAGI. The trim removed 8 bases at V and 6 bases at J, leaving 2 bases unmatched.

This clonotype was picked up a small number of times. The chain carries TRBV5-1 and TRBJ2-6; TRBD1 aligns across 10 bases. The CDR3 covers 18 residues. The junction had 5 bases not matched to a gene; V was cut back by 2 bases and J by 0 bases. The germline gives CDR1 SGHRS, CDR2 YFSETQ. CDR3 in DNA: TGCGCCAGCAGCTTCACCGGGACAGGGGTCTCTGGGGCCAACGTCCTGACTTTC. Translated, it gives CASSFTGTGVSGANVLTF. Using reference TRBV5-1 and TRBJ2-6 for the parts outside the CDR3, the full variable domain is KAGVTQTPRYLIKTRGQQVTLSCSPISGHRSVSWYQQTPGQGLQFLFEYFSETQRNKGNFPGRFSGRQFSNSRSEMNVSTLELGDSALYLCASSFTGTGVSGANVLTFGAGSRLTVL.

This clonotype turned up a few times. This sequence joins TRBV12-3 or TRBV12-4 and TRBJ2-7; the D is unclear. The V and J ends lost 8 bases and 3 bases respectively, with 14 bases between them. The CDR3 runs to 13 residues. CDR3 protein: CASRSSFGYEQYF. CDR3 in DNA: TGTGCCAGCCGGAGCTCTTTCGGCTACGAGCAGTACTTC.

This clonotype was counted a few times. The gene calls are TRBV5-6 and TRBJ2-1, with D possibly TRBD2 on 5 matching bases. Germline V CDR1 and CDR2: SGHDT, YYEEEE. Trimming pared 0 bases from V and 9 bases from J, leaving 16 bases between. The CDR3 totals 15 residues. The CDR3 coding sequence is TGTGCCAGCAGCTTGGGAGGGCGGCAGTTCGGTGAGCAGTTCTTC. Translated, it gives CASSLGGRQFGEQFF. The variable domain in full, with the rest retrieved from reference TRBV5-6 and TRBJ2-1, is DAGVTQSPTHLIKTRGQQVTLRCSPKSGHDTVSWYQQALGQGPQFIFQYYEEEERQRGNFPDRFSGHQFPNYSSELNVNALLLGDSALYLCASSLGGRQFGEQFFGPGTRLTVL.

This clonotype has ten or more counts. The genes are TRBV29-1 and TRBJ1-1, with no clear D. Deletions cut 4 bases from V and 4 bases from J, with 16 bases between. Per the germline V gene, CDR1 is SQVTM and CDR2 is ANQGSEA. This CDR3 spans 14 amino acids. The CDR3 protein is CSVVIPYWGTEAFF. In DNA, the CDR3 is TGCAGCGTTGTGATTCCCTACTGGGGCACTGAAGCTTTCTTT.

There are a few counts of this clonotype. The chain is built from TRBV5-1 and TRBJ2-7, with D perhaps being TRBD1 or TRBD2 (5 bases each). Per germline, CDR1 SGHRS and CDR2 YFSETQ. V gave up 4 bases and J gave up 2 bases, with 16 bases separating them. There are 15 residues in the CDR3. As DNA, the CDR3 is TGCGCCAGCAGCCCAGATGGGGACCAAACCTACGAGCAGTACTTC. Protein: CASSPDGDQTYEQYF.

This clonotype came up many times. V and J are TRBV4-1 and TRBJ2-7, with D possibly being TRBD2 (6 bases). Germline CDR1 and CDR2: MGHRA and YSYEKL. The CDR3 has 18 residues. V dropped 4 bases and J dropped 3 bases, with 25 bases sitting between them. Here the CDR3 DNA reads TGCGCCAGCAGCCGTGAACCCATTAGACTAGAACGTAGCTACGAGCAGTACTTC. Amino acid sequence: CASSREPIRLERSYEQYF.

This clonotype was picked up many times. For the CDR3, the DNA is TGTGCCAGCAGTCTGACAGGCACCCCCTACAATGAGCAGTTCTTC. The encoded protein is CASSLTGTPYNEQFF. This sequence joins TRBV12-3 or TRBV12-4 and TRBJ2-1, with D maybe TRBD1 (6 bases). This CDR3 spans 15 amino acids. Trimming left V 5 bases short and J 2 bases short, with 13 bases between.

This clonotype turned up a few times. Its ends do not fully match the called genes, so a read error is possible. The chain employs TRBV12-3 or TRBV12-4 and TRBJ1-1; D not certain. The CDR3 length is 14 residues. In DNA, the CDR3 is TGCGCCAGCAGTTTATTAACATGGCGGACTGAAGCTTTCTTT. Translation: CASSLLTWRTEAFF.

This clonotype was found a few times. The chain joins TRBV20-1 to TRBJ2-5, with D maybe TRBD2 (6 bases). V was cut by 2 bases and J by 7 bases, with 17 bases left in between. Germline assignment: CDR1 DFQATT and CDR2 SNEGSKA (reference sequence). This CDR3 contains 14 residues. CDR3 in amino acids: CSARRTGTGATQYF. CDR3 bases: TGCAGTGCTAGACGTACCGGGACTGGGGCGACCCAGTACTTC.

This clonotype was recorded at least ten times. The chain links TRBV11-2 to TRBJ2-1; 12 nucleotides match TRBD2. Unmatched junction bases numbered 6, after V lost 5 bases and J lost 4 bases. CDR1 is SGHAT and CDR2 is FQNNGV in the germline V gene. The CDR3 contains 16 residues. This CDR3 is CASSLGLAGMYNEQFF. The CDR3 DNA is TGTGCCAGCAGCCTCGGACTAGCGGGGATGTACAATGAGCAGTTCTTC.